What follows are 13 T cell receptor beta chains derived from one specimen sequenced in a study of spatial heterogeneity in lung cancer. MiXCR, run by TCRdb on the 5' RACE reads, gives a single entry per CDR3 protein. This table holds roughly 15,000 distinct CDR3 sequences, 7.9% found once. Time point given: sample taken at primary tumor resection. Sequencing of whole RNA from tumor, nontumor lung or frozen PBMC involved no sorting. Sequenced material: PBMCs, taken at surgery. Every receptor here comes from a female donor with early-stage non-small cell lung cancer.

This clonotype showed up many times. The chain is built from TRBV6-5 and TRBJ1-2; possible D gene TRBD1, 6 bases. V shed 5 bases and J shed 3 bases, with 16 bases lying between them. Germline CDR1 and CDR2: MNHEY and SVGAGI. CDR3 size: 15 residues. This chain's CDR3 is CASSPHGGRDYGYTF. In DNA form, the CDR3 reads TGTGCCAGCAGTCCCCATGGGGGGCGCGACTATGGCTACACCTTC.

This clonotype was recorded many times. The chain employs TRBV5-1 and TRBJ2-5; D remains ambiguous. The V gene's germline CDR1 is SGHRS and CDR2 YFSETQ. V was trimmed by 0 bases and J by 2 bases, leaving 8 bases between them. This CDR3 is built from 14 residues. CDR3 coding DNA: TGCGCCAGCAGCTTGGGCGCAGCACAAGAGACCCAGTACTTC. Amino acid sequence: CASSLGAAQETQYF.

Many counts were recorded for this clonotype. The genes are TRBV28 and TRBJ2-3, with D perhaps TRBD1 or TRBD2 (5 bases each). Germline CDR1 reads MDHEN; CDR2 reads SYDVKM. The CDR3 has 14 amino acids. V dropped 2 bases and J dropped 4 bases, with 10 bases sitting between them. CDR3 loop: CASSLMRGADTQYF. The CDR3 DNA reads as TGTGCCAGCAGTTTAATGAGGGGTGCAGATACGCAGTATTTT.

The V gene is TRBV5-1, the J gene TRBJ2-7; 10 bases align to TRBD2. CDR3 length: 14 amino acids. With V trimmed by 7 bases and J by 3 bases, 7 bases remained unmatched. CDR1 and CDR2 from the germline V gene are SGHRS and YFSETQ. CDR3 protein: CASQVAGGLYEQYF. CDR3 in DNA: TGCGCCAGCCAGGTAGCGGGAGGTCTCTACGAGCAGTACTTC.

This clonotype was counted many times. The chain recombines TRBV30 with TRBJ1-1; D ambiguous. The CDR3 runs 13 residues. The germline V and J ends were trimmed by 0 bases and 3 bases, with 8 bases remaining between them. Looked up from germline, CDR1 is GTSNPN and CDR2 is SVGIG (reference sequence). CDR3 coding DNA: TGTGCCTGGAGTGTTAACGAATACACTGAAGCTTTCTTT. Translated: CAWSVNEYTEAFF. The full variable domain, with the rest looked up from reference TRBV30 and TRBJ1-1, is SQTIHQWPATLVQPVGSPLSLECTVEGTSNPNLYWYRQAAGRGLQLLFYSVGIGQISSEVPQNLSASRPQDRQFILSSKKLLLSDSGFYLCAWSVNEYTEAFFGQGTRLTVV.

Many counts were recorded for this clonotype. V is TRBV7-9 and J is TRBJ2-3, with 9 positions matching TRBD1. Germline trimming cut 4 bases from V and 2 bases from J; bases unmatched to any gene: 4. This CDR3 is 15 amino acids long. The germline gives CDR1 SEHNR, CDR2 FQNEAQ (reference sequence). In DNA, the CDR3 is TGTGCCAGCAGCTGGGGACAGGGCGTCACAGATACGCAGTATTTT. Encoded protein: CASSWGQGVTDTQYF.

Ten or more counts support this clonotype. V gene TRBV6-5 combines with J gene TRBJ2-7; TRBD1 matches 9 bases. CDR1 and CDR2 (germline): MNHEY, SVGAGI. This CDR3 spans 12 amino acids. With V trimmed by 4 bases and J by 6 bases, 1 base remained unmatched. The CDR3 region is CASSLGQGEQYF. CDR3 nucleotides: TGTGCCAGCAGTTTGGGACAGGGCGAGCAGTACTTC.

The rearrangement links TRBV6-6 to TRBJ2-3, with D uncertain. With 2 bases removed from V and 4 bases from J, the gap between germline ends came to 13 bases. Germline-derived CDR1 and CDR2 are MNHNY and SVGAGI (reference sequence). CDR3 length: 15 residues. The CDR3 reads CASSYRSSAADTQYF. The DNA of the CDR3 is TGTGCCAGCAGTTACAGGAGTTCGGCCGCAGATACGCAGTATTTT.

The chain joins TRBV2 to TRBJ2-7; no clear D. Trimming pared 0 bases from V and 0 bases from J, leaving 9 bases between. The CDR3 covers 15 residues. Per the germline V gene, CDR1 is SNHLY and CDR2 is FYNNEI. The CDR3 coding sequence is TGTGCCAGCAGTGAAGCGGAAAGTTCCTCCTACGAGCAGTACTTC. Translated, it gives CASSEAESSSYEQYF.

The CDR3 spells CASSLFRGGGGANVLTF. The DNA of the CDR3 is TGTGCCAGCAGCTTATTTCGGGGCGGCGGTGGGGCCAACGTCCTGACTTTC. The chain recombines TRBV7-9 with TRBJ2-6; D tentatively reads TRBD1 or TRBD2 (5 bases each). Germline V CDR1 and CDR2: SEHNR, FQNEAQ (reference sequence). This CDR3 region has 17 residues. Trimming removed 2 bases from V and 3 bases from J, with 14 bases in between.

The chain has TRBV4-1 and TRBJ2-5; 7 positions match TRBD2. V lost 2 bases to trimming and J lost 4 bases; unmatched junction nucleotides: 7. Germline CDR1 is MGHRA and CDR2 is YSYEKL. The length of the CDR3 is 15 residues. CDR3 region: CASSQSGGKGETQYF. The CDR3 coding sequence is TGCGCCAGCAGCCAATCGGGGGGAAAAGGAGAGACCCAGTACTTC.

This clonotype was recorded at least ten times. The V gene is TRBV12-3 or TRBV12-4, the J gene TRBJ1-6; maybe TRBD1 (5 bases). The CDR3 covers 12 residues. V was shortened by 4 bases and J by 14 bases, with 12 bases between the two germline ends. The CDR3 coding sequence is TGTGCCAGCAGTTCAGGGAGTGGCACCCTCCACTTT. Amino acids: CASSSGSGTLHF.

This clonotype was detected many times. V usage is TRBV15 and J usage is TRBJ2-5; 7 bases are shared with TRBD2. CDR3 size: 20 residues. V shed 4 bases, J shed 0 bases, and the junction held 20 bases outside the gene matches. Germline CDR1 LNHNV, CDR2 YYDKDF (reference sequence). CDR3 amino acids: CATSTTREGFRSRDQETQYF. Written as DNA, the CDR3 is TGTGCCACCAGCACAACTAGGGAGGGTTTCAGGTCACGAGACCAAGAGACCCAGTACTTC.